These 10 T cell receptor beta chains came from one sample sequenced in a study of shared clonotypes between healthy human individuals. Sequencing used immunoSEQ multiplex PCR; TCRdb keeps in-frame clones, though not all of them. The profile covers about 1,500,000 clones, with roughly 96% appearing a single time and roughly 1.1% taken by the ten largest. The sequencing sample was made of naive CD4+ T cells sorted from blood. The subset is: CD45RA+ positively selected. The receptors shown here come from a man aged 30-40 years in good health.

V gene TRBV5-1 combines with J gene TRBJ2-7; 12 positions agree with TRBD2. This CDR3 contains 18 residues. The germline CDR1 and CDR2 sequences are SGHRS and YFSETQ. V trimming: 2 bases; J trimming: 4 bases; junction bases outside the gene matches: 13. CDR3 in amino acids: CASSLRVTSGSRAYEQYF. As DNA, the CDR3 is TGCGCCAGCAGCTTAAGGGTGACTAGCGGGAGTAGGGCGTACGAGCAGTACTTC. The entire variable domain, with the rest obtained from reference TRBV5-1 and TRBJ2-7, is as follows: KAGVTQTPRYLIKTRGQQVTLSCSPISGHRSVSWYQQTPGQGLQFLFEYFSETQRNKGNFPGRFSGRQFSNSRSEMNVSTLELGDSALYLCASSLRVTSGSRAYEQYFGPGTRLTVT.

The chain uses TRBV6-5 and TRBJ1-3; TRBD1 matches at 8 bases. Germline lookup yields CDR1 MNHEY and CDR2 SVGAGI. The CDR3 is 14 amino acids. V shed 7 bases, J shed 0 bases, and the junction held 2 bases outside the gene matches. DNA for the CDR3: TGTGCCAGCATGGACAGGGCCTCTGGAAACACCATATATTTT. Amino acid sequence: CASMDRASGNTIYF.

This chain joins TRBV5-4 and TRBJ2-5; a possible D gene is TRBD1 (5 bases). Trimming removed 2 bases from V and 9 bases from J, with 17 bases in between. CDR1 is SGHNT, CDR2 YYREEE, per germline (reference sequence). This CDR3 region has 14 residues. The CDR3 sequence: CASSFESPGFSQYF. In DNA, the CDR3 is TGTGCCAGCAGCTTTGAGTCTCCAGGGTTTTCCCAGTACTTC.

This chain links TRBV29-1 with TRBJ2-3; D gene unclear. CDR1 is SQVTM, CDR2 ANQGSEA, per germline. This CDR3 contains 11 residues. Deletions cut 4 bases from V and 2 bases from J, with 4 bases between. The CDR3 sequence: CSVAPTDTQYF. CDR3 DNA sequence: TGCAGCGTTGCCCCCACAGATACGCAGTATTTT.

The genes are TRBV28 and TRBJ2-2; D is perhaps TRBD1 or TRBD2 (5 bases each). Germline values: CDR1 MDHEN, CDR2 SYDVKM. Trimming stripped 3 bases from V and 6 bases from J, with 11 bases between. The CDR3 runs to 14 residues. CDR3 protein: CASSFGGTSGELFF. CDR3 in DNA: TGTGCCAGCAGTTTTGGGGGTACGTCCGGGGAGCTGTTTTTT.

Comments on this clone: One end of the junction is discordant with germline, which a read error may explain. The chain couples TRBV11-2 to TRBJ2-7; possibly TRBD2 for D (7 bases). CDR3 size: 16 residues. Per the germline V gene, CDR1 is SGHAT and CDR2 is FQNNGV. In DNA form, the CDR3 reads TGTGCCAGCACCTTAGGGAGGGGGGGGCCGGTATACGAGCAGTACTTC. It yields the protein CASTLGRGGPVYEQYF.

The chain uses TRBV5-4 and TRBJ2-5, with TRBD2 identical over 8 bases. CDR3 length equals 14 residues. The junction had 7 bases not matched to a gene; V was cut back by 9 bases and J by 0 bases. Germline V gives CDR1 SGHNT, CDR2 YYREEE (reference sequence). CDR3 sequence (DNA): TGTGCCACGGGGGGGAGGTTGGACCAAGAGACCCAGTACTTC. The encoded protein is CATGGRLDQETQYF.

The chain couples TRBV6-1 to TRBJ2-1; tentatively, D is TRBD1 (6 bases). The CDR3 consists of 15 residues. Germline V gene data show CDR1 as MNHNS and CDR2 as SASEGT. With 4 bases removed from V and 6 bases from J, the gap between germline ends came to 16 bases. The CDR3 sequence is CASSVQGSLFNEQFF. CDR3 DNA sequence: TGTGCCAGCAGTGTACAGGGTAGTCTGTTCAATGAGCAGTTCTTC.

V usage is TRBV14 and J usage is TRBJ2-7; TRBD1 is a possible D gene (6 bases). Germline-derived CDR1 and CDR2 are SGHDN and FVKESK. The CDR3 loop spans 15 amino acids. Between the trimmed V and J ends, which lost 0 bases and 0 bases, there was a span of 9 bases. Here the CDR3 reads CASSQEDSSSYEQYF. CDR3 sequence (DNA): TGTGCCAGCAGCCAAGAGGACAGTAGCTCCTACGAGCAGTACTTC.

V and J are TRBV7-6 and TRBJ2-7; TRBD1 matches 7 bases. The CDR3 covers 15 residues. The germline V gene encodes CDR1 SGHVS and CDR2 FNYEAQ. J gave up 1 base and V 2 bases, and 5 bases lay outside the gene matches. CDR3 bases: TGTGCCAGCAGCTTAAGTCAGGGGGTTTCCTACGAGCAGTACTTC. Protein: CASSLSQGVSYEQYF.